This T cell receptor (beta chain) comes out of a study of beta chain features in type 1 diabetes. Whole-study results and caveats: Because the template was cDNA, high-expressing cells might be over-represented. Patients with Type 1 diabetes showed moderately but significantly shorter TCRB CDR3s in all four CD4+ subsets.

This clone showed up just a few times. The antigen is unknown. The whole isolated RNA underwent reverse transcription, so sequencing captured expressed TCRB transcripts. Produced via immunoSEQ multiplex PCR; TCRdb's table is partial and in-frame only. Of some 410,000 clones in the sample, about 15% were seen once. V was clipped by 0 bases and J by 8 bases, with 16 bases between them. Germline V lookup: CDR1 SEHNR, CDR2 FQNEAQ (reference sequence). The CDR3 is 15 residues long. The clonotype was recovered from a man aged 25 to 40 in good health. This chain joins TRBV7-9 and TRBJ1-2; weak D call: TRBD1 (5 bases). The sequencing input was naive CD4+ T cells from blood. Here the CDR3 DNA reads TGTGCCAGCAGCTTAGCGCAGGGAGTACATGGAGGCTACACCTTC. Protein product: CASSLAQGVHGGYTF.